What follows is one T cell receptor (beta chain) and its context. It has no known antigen specificity. No base quality information exists; no much larger clone differs at one position. The library came from the immunoSEQ multiplex PCR assay. Not all clones reach the TCRdb copy of this immuneACCESS table, which keeps in-frame sequences only. Checked studies attribute under half of the gap to unresolved V genes and leave the rest unexplained. Across this sample there are 170,000 or so clones, with about 93% seen only once. Roughly 1.5% of the sample lies in the top ten. The sample comes from a study of control samples from healthy donors and cancer patients (dated by TCRdb to 2020 to 2021). CDR3 length: 14 amino acids, cysteine to phenylalanine. The DNA shown is the 42-base CDR3, in frame from base 1. Taken from the germline V gene, the CDR1 and CDR2 loops are SGHRS and YFSETQ. The trim is 4 bases for V and 3 bases for J, with a gap of 10 bases between the germline ends.

The rearrangement combines TRBV5-1 with TRBJ1-4; perhaps TRBD1 is the D gene, with 5 bases matching. The sequencing input was blood. The clonotype was recovered from a man between 18 and 35 years old in good health. For the CDR3, the sequence is CASSTDTSNEKLFF. The sequenced DNA: TGCGCCAGCAGCACGGACACTTCTAATGAAAAACTGTTTTTT.